The T cell receptor (beta chain) described here comes from a study of Ad26.COV2.S vaccination and SARS-CoV-2 variants. Looking at the study overall: Sample donor was a member of the COV1001 Ad26.COV2.S trial arm.

The assay was immunoSEQ multiplex PCR, and TCRdb's table has in-frame clones only and misses some. The sample lists 400,000 to 450,000 clones, approximately 90% occurring once. As to treatment: roughly 20 received Ad26.COV2.S at low or high dose, single or two shots; several received placebo; per-sample allocation not given. The samples were gathered on day 63 after the first injection of vaccine or placebo. The study used a vaccine consisting of an Ad26 vector that expressed Wuhan-strain SARS-CoV-2 spike. The sequences come from peripheral blood, collected in a trial of Ad26.COV2.S vaccine versus placebo. The source of this sequence is a person aged 18-65 years who received the Ad26.COV2.S COVID-19 vaccine or a placebo.

The CDR3 DNA reads as TGTGCCAGCCATGGCGGGGACCCTAAAAAACTGTTTTTT. It encodes CASHGGDPKKLFF. The V gene is TRBV2, the J gene TRBJ1-4; maybe TRBD1 (5 bases). CDR1 is SNHLY, CDR2 FYNNEI, per germline. The germline V and J ends were trimmed by 8 bases and 9 bases, with 16 bases remaining between them. The CDR3 length is 13 residues.